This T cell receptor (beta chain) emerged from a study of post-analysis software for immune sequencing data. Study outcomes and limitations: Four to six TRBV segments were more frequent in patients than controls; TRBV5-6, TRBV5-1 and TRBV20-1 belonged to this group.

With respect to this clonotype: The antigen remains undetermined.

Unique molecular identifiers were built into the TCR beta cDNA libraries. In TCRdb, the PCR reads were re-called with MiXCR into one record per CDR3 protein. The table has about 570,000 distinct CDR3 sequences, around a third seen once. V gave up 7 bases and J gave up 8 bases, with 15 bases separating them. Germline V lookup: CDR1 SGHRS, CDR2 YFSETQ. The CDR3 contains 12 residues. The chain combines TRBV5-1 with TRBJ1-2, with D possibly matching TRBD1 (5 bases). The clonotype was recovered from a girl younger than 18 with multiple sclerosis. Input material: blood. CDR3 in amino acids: CASATGQTGYTF. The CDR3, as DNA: TGCGCCAGCGCGACCGGACAAACCGGCTACACCTTC.